Listed here are 21 T cell receptor beta chains from one sample, sequenced in a study of cytomegalovirus exposure and HLA in healthy donors. PCR primers comprised 60 Vbeta and 13 Jbeta primers. The protocol was immunoSEQ multiplex PCR, while the TCRdb copy is restricted to in-frame clones and leaves out a portion. Found here are 95,000 to 150,000 clones, approximately 72% of them singletons; the top ten hold approximately 1.4%. The sample was PBMCs. Receptors originate from a man aged 18 to 29 in good health and CMV-seronegative.

The J gene is TRBJ2-7, the V gene TRBV7-9, with D perhaps TRBD2 (5 bases). V gave up 3 bases and J gave up 4 bases, with 7 bases separating them. Germline V CDR1 and CDR2: SEHNR, FQNEAQ (reference sequence). CDR3 length: 12 amino acids. The CDR3 DNA reads as TGTGCCAGCAGCTTTAGCGCGTACGAGCAGTACTTC. This sequence encodes CASSFSAYEQYF. Combining the CDR3 with reference TRBV7-9 and TRBJ2-7 gives the whole variable domain DTGVSQNPRHKITKRGQNVTFRCDPISEHNRLYWYRQTLGQGPEFLTYFQNEAQLEKSRLLSDRFSAERPKGSFSTLEIQRTEQGDSAMYLCASSFSAYEQYFGPGTRLTVT.

The genes are TRBV5-6 and TRBJ2-3; 9 positions match TRBD2. The CDR3 is 19 amino acids. Germline CDR1 and CDR2: SGHDT and YYEEEE. J gave up 4 bases and V 0 bases, and 15 bases lay outside the gene matches. The DNA of the CDR3 is TGTGCCAGCAGCTTGGTTGTGGGCGGGGGGGCCTTCGTCGCAGATACGCAGTATTTT. Protein: CASSLVVGGGAFVADTQYF.

This clone occurred once. The chain joins TRBV18 to TRBJ2-7, with 9 bases matching TRBD1. From germline, CDR1 is KGHSH and CDR2 LQKENI. The CDR3 contains 14 residues. After removal of 2 bases from V and 3 bases from J, the junction contained 2 bases not matched to a gene. The DNA for the CDR3 is TGTGCCAGCTCACCAAGGACAGGGGACTACGAGCAGTACTTC. It encodes CASSPRTGDYEQYF.

V gene TRBV5-8 combines with J gene TRBJ2-7; TRBD2 matches at 10 bases. V dropped 4 bases and J dropped 4; count of bases not matched to a gene: 11. Germline CDR1 SGHTS, CDR2 YDEGEE. The CDR3 extends over 16 amino acids. CDR3 loop: CASSRLPSGSTYEQYF. The CDR3 DNA reads TGTGCCAGCAGCCGTCTTCCTAGCGGGAGCACGTACGAGCAGTACTTC. Full variable domain (remainder filled in from reference TRBV5-8 and TRBJ2-7): EAGVTQSPTHLIKTRGQQATLRCSPISGHTSVYWYQQALGLGLQFLLWYDEGEERNRGNFPPRFSGRQFPNYSSELNVNALELEDSALYLCASSRLPSGSTYEQYFGPGTRLTVT.

The chain joins TRBV19 to TRBJ2-1; TRBD2 is a possible D gene (6 bases). CDR1 and CDR2 from the germline V gene are LNHDA and SQIVND (reference sequence). Trimming cost V 3 bases and J 2 bases, with 14 bases left between them. The CDR3 consists of 16 residues. This CDR3 is CASSMASGPAYNEQFF. The CDR3 DNA is TGTGCCAGTAGTATGGCGAGCGGGCCTGCCTACAATGAGCAGTTCTTC.

V gene TRBV10-3 combines with J gene TRBJ2-5; TRBD1 might be the D (6 bases). The closer fit of TRBJ2-7 to the DNA end suggests the J call may be wrong. Germline-derived CDR1 and CDR2 are ENHRY and SYGVKD. This CDR3 comprises 14 residues. The CDR3 coding sequence is TGTGCCATCAGTGGGGGAGAGACAGGACACGAGCAGTACTTC. Its protein is CAISGGETGHEQYF.

The rearrangement joins TRBV6-5 to TRBJ1-3; 9 nucleotides agree with TRBD1. This CDR3 has 15 residues. Germline CDR1 reads MNHEY; CDR2 reads SVGAGI. The V segment lost 0 bases and the J segment 5 bases; nucleotides outside the gene matches: 2. Written as DNA, the CDR3 is TGTGCCAGCAGTTACTCGACAGGGGGTAGAAACACCATATATTTT. As protein: CASSYSTGGRNTIYF.

The chain links TRBV7-2 to TRBJ1-1; D is possibly TRBD1 (5 bases). CDR3 length equals 15 residues. V was cut by 1 base and J by 0 bases, with 9 bases left in between. In germline, CDR1 is SGHTA, CDR2 FQGNSA. The CDR3: CTSSLVGGVNTEAFF. In nucleotides, the CDR3 is TGTACCAGCAGCTTAGTTGGGGGGGTGAACACTGAAGCTTTCTTT.

In its sample, this clone was seen once. J is TRBJ2-3 and V is TRBV30; tentative D call: TRBD2 (5 bases). Germline V gene data show CDR1 as GTSNPN and CDR2 as SVGIG (reference sequence). Trimming removed 4 bases from V and 3 bases from J, with 5 bases in between. The CDR3 consists of 11 residues. Here the CDR3 DNA reads TGTGCCTGGACGGGGACAGATACGCAGTATTTT. This sequence encodes CAWTGTDTQYF.

The chain combines TRBV28 with TRBJ2-1, with 7 bases aligning to TRBD2. CDR3 length: 16 residues. Germline V gene sequence: CDR1 MDHEN, CDR2 SYDVKM. The junction had 5 bases not matched to a gene; V was cut back by 3 bases and J by 0 bases. Written as DNA, the CDR3 is TGTGCCAGCAGTTTGTTGCGGGGGAGCTCCTACAATGAGCAGTTCTTC. Protein product: CASSLLRGSSYNEQFF.

The V call is TRBV28, the J call TRBJ1-1; D may be TRBD1 (6 bases). Looked up from germline, CDR1 is MDHEN and CDR2 is SYDVKM. The CDR3 consists of 14 residues. V was cut by 4 bases and J by 3 bases, with 12 bases left in between. CDR3 loop: CASSSLQGDTEAFF. The CDR3 DNA reads TGTGCCAGCAGTTCCCTACAGGGCGACACTGAAGCTTTCTTT.

This clone was recorded a few times. This chain links TRBV10-2 with TRBJ2-1; D unclear. CDR1 is WSHSY, CDR2 SAAADI, per germline. The germline V and J ends were trimmed by 2 bases and 7 bases, with 3 bases remaining between them. The CDR3 has 11 amino acids. CDR3 DNA sequence: TGCGCCAGCAGTGAGATAAATGAGCAGTTCTTC. Encoded protein: CASSEINEQFF.

CDR3 sequence (DNA): TGTGCCAGCAGCCTAGTGGGTGTGGGGAGTGAGCAGTTCTTC. This gives the protein CASSLVGVGSEQFF. The genes are TRBV7-3 and TRBJ2-1; possibly TRBD2 for D (5 bases). The V gene lost 5 bases and the J gene lost 9 bases, with 17 bases spanning the gap. CDR1 and CDR2 from the germline V gene are SGHTA and FQGTGA. The CDR3 totals 14 residues.

This chain connects TRBV5-1 to TRBJ2-7; D gene uncertain. The CDR3 spans 13 residues. Deletions cut 0 bases from V and 7 bases from J, with 11 bases between. Germline V CDR1 and CDR2: SGHRS, YFSETQ. The CDR3 loop reads CASSLAPVKEQYF. DNA for the CDR3: TGCGCCAGCAGCTTGGCCCCGGTCAAAGAGCAGTACTTC.

This clone was detected a few times. The chain has TRBV6-5 and TRBJ2-1; a weak D match, TRBD2 (5 bases). The CDR3 totals 15 residues. Germline values: CDR1 MNHEY, CDR2 SVGAGI. Trimming shortened V by 6 bases and J by 1 base, and 13 bases separated the two germline ends. CDR3 amino acids: CASRDGSSSYNEQFF. CDR3 coding DNA: TGTGCCAGCAGAGATGGGAGTAGTTCCTACAATGAGCAGTTCTTC.

The chain links TRBV4-2 to TRBJ2-1; 7 bases fit TRBD2. Per the germline V gene, CDR1 is LGHNA and CDR2 is YNFKEQ. The CDR3 consists of 15 residues. The J segment lost 6 bases and the V segment lost 4 bases, leaving 9 bases of the junction unmatched. CDR3 loop: CASSPRTRNGNEQFF. The CDR3 DNA is TGTGCCAGCAGCCCCAGGACTAGGAACGGCAATGAGCAGTTCTTC.

This chain connects TRBV18 to TRBJ2-7; 7 positions match TRBD2. The CDR3 has 13 amino acids. J lost 2 bases, V lost 6 bases, and 4 bases had no gene match. Germline values: CDR1 KGHSH, CDR2 LQKENI. This chain's CDR3 is CASSGGVTYEQYF. The CDR3 DNA is TGTGCCAGCTCGGGAGGGGTCACCTACGAGCAGTACTTC.

This sequence joins TRBV11-2 and TRBJ2-7, with 9 positions matching TRBD2. CDR3 length: 17 amino acids. The trim removed 0 bases at V and 4 bases at J, leaving 10 bases unmatched. Germline V gene data show CDR1 as SGHAT and CDR2 as FQNNGV. The CDR3 DNA reads as TGTGCCAGCAGCTTAGAGGCGGGAGGGCTTTTAAAGTACGAGCAGTACTTC. It specifies CASSLEAGGLLKYEQYF. Supplemented by reference TRBV11-2 and TRBJ2-7, the full variable domain reads EAGVAQSPRYKIIEKRQSVAFWCNPISGHATLYWYQQILGQGPKLLIQFQNNGVVDDSQLPKDRFSAERLKGVDSTLKIQPAKLEDSAVYLCASSLEAGGLLKYEQYFGPGTRLTVT.

The chain carries TRBV19 and TRBJ2-3; 7 bases agree with TRBD2. Germline V lookup: CDR1 LNHDA, CDR2 SQIVND (reference sequence). This CDR3 comprises 14 residues. V lost 7 bases to trimming and J lost 6 bases; unmatched junction nucleotides: 10. The CDR3 nucleotides read TGTGCCAGTACTCCAGCGGGAATGAGGGATACGCAGTATTTT. Its protein product is CASTPAGMRDTQYF. The whole variable domain, remainder taken from reference TRBV19 and TRBJ2-3, is DGGITQSPKYLFRKEGQNVTLSCEQNLNHDAMYWYRQDPGQGLRLIYYSQIVNDFQKGDIAEGYSVSREKKESFPLTVTSAQKNPTAFYLCASTPAGMRDTQYFGPGTRLTVL.

There are a few counts of this clone. The chain links TRBV28 to TRBJ2-7; 10 nucleotides agree with TRBD2. The CDR3 spans 12 residues. CDR1 is MDHEN and CDR2 is SYDVKM in the germline V gene. The V and J ends lost 10 bases and 2 bases, in that order; junction bases with no gene match: 2. This chain's CDR3 is CATLAGAYEQYF. The CDR3 DNA sequence: TGTGCCACTCTAGCGGGGGCCTACGAGCAGTACTTC.

The gene calls are TRBV4-1 and TRBJ2-3; 9 nucleotides agree with TRBD2. There are 15 residues in the CDR3. Germline CDR1 MGHRA, CDR2 YSYEKL. With 4 bases clipped from V and 2 bases from J, the junction kept 4 bases outside the gene matches. For the CDR3, the DNA is TGCGCCAGCAGCCGTAGCGGGGGCCTCACAGATACGCAGTATTTT. It codes for CASSRSGGLTDTQYF.